These 16 T cell receptor beta chains came from one sample sequenced in a study of control samples from healthy donors and cancer patients. TCRdb keeps only in-frame clones here, not all; method: immunoSEQ multiplex PCR. The sample lists about 140,000 clones, over 85% occurring once. Source material: blood. The receptors come from a man aged 25-45 years in good health.

The CDR3 loop reads CASSQDHTGELFF. The CDR3 nucleotides read TGTGCCAGCAGCCAAGATCACACCGGGGAGCTGTTTTTT. This chain connects TRBV3-1 (or the pseudogene TRBV3-2) to TRBJ2-2; D is unresolved. Germline V gene sequence: CDR1 LGHDT, CDR2 YNNKEL (reference sequence). The CDR3 contains 13 residues. The germline V and J ends were trimmed by 0 bases and 3 bases, with 2 bases remaining between them.

In nucleotides, the CDR3 is TGTGCCAGCAGTTTATTAGCGGGAGGCGGCAATGAGCAGTTCTTC. It is translated as CASSLLAGGGNEQFF. This chain links TRBV28 with TRBJ2-1, with 10 bases aligning to TRBD2. The junction had 3 bases not matched to a gene; V was cut back by 1 base and J by 6 bases. The CDR3 consists of 15 residues. CDR1 is MDHEN, CDR2 SYDVKM, per germline.

The J gene is TRBJ2-1, the V gene TRBV28; D unresolved. Germline assignment: CDR1 MDHEN and CDR2 SYDVKM. This CDR3 spans 12 amino acids. Trimming pared 2 bases from V and 4 bases from J, leaving 3 bases between. The CDR3 reads CASSLGYNEQFF. DNA for the CDR3: TGTGCCAGCAGTTTAGGTTACAATGAGCAGTTCTTC.

The chain couples TRBV2 to TRBJ1-2, with 7 bases identical to TRBD1. Germline CDR1 reads SNHLY; CDR2 reads FYNNEI. There are 16 residues in the CDR3. The V segment lost 3 bases and the J segment 3 bases; nucleotides outside the gene matches: 10. The CDR3 DNA is TGTGCCAGCAGTGAGATGCTAGACAGGGTCGACTATGGCTACACCTTC. Its translation: CASSEMLDRVDYGYTF.

The chain uses TRBV7-2 and TRBJ2-3, with a possible D match to TRBD2 (5 bases). Germline CDR1 SGHTA, CDR2 FQGNSA. The ends were cut back, 2 bases at V and 4 bases at J, with 16 bases in the middle. The CDR3 totals 16 residues. CDR3 loop: CASSLFRSSFADTQYF. The DNA of the CDR3 is TGTGCCAGCAGCTTATTTCGGTCTAGCTTTGCAGATACGCAGTATTTT.

The rearrangement uses TRBV4-1 and TRBJ2-3; 9 nucleotides line up with TRBD1. This CDR3 is 17 amino acids long. The V and J ends lost 3 bases and 4 bases, in that order; junction bases with no gene match: 11. CDR1 and CDR2 (germline): MGHRA, YSYEKL. The DNA for the CDR3 is TGCGCCAGCAGCCAGAGTTTCAGGGACAGGGCTGCAGATACGCAGTATTTT. Protein: CASSQSFRDRAADTQYF.

To note about this clone: A much larger clone differs by one base, so this may be a read error. The genes are TRBV5-6 and TRBJ1-2; D uncertain. CDR1 is SGHDT and CDR2 is YYEEEE in the germline V gene. The CDR3 loop spans 11 amino acids. With 2 bases removed from V and 2 bases from J, the gap between germline ends came to 1 base. In DNA form, the CDR3 reads TGTGCCAGCAGCTTAAACTATGGCTACACCTTC. Translating gives CASSLNYGYTF.

As regards this clone: At one end, the junction sequence differs from germline, possibly due to a read error. This rearrangement joins TRBV6-1 to TRBJ2-1; 15 nucleotides match TRBD2. This CDR3 region has 19 residues. Germline CDR1 MNHNS, CDR2 SASEGT. CDR3 nucleotide sequence: TGTGCCAGCAGGGAAGGGACTAGCGGGAGGCCCCTTAATTACAATGAGCAGTTCTTC. It encodes CASREGTSGRPLNYNEQFF.

V gene TRBV28 combines with J gene TRBJ1-4, with 10 positions matching TRBD1. The CDR3 runs 15 residues. The junction had 6 bases not matched to a gene; V was cut back by 4 bases and J by 7 bases. Germline V CDR1 and CDR2: MDHEN, SYDVKM. CDR3 in amino acids: CASSSTGQGTEKLFF. The CDR3 nucleotides are TGTGCCAGCAGTTCCACGGGACAGGGGACTGAAAAACTGTTTTTT.

The chain uses TRBV3-1 (or the pseudogene TRBV3-2) and TRBJ2-1; D might be TRBD2 (5 bases). Trimming removed 1 base from V and 4 bases from J, with 14 bases in between. CDR1 and CDR2 from the germline V gene are LGHDT and YNNKEL (reference sequence). The CDR3 has 16 amino acids. The CDR3 bases are TGTGCCAGCAGCCAAGTTGATCCGGGAATATACAATGAGCAGTTCTTC. Translation gives CASSQVDPGIYNEQFF.

The gene calls are TRBV28 and TRBJ2-7, with D tentatively TRBD1 or TRBD2 (5 bases each). Germline V gene data show CDR1 as MDHEN and CDR2 as SYDVKM. The CDR3 sequence is 13 residues long. This CDR3 is CAPQWGSGYEQYF. The CDR3 DNA reads as TGTGCGCCTCAGTGGGGGTCCGGATATGAGCAGTACTTC.

The chain carries TRBV7-6 and TRBJ1-4; weak D call: TRBD1 (6 bases). V lost 5 bases to trimming and J lost 7 bases, with 17 bases between them. Germline V gene data show CDR1 as SGHVS and CDR2 as FNYEAQ. The CDR3 is made up of 15 amino acids. The CDR3 sequence: CASSPLQGISEKLFF. The CDR3 DNA follows: TGTGCCAGCAGCCCCCTCCAGGGGATTAGTGAAAAACTGTTTTTT. The full variable domain, its missing parts supplied by reference TRBV7-6 and TRBJ1-4, is GAGVSQSPRYKVTKRGQDVALRCDPISGHVSLYWYRQALGQGPEFLTYFNYEAQQDKSGLPNDRFSAERPEGSISTLTIQRTEQRDSAMYRCASSPLQGISEKLFFGSGTQLSVL.

The V and J genes are TRBV7-9 and TRBJ1-1; D gene uncertain. V dropped 4 bases and J dropped 0 bases, with 15 bases sitting between them. The CDR3 loop spans 16 amino acids. From germline, CDR1 is SEHNR and CDR2 FQNEAQ (reference sequence). The CDR3 coding sequence is TGTGCCAGCAGCTCTACGGTAGTTGCGATGAACACTGAAGCTTTCTTT. As protein: CASSSTVVAMNTEAFF.

V gene TRBV5-6 combines with J gene TRBJ1-1; TRBD1 might be the D (5 bases). Trimming took off 2 bases at V and 1 base at J, with 12 bases between the two ends. This CDR3 has 15 residues. Germline loops: CDR1 SGHDT, CDR2 YYEEEE. Here the CDR3 reads CASSFRGVGNTEAFF. The CDR3 DNA follows: TGTGCCAGCAGCTTTCGGGGGGTCGGGAACACTGAAGCTTTCTTT.

V usage is TRBV28 and J usage is TRBJ2-5; possibly TRBD2 for D (6 bases). There are 15 residues in the CDR3. Germline V CDR1 and CDR2: MDHEN, SYDVKM. V lost 4 bases and J lost 4, with 16 bases in between. The CDR3 here is CASSYPGLTRETQYF. CDR3 in DNA: TGTGCCAGCAGTTACCCGGGACTCACCCGAGAGACCCAGTACTTC.

Of note for this clone: Germline and junction disagree at one end, which may indicate a read error. The CDR3 loop is CPICYEQYF. As DNA, the CDR3 is TGCCCAATCTGCTACGAGCAGTACTTC. This chain joins TRBV14 and TRBJ2-7; D remains ambiguous. There are 9 residues in the CDR3. CDR1 SGHDN and CDR2 FVKESK come from the germline V gene.